This T cell receptor beta chain was identified in a study of blood T cell repertoires in COVID-19 (TCRdb year 2020). For the wider study: The collaborator samples originated in the United States, Italy and Spain and spanned the acute and convalescent phases of COVID-19. The prospective study material was composed of cDNA or gDNA derived from T cells, B-cell-depleted T cells, or PBMCs. Subjects who had been exposed to COVID-19, were actively infected with it, or had recovered from it provided the deeply sampled blood TCRbeta repertoires that made up the dataset. The repertoires were released in a freely available public database intended as a resource for research on the immune response to SARS-CoV-2. The samples were drawn from the first 160 participants of the ongoing ImmuneRACE study and from more than 1,000 subjects provided by 6 global collaborators. Sample metadata almost always included a de-identified subject ID, COVID-19 status, age in years and sex. Where available, HLA class I and class II types were taken from metadata supplied by the sample provider and were not determined by assay-based typing.

In regard to this clone: Its antigen is currently not known. The record has no base qualities; no much larger clone is one base away.

The V end gives up 4 bases and the J end 10 bases, leaving 13 bases in the junction not matched to a gene. For CDR1 and CDR2, the germline V gene lists SGHDT and YYEEEE. The CDR3 spans 14 residues, from the cysteine through the phenylalanine. Only the CDR3 DNA stays, 42 bases, in frame from base 1. Here is what the overall study found, with its caveats: Clinical and demographic metadata were provided uncurated, with the amount varying by source and participant.

In Seattle, one collaborating source enrolled patients while the infection was active and tracked those patients longitudinally over the course of disease. Whole blood was collected in K2EDTA tubes by collaborating institutions according to the institutions' own protocols. For TCRbeta analysis, collaborator samples were shipped as frozen whole blood, as isolated PBMCs, or as DNA extracted from either sample type. TCRbeta CDR3 regions were amplified from genomic DNA by means of the immunoSEQ Assay, a bias-controlled multiplex PCR. The source study handled its data this way. The number of nucleated cells in each sample was estimated by amplification of reference gene primers within the assay. Sequence reads were collapsed and filtered to measure the absolute abundance of every unique TCRbeta CDR3 rearrangement. Productive Simpson clonality was computed per sample as the square root of Simpson's diversity index over productive rearrangements. TCRdb retrieved this table from immuneACCESS and kept in-frame rearrangements only. Not all clones are present; in checked studies, unresolved V genes account for under half, and no reason is known for the remainder. Clone size and the V and J calls come from that table; the DNA yielded D and trimming. The sample table lists around 180,000 clones, around 80% of them with a count of one. The ten largest clones add up to about 12% of the sample.

The chain is encoded by TRBV5-6 joined to TRBJ1-1; 7 of the junction bases match TRBD1. The origin of this receptor is a woman aged 80 or over with COVID-19, enrolled during active disease. The sequenced sample was peripheral blood. The CDR3: CASSPPYQTGSAFF. The nucleotides read TGTGCCAGCAGCCCGCCGTACCAGACAGGGTCAGCTTTCTTT.